This entry features one T cell receptor (beta chain) sequence. The antigen is unknown. The observed sequence ends 3 residues before the CDR3 terminus, with the missing tail filled in from the germline J gene. The entry originates in a study of T cell clonality in common variable immunodeficiency. Overall study results and limits: Compared with controls, CVID subjects had fewer shared TCRbeta clones.

Sequencing input was equivalent genomic DNA from CVID and controls. Only in-frame clones appear in the TCRdb table, and some are missing; sequencing was by immunoSEQ multiplex PCR. The sample yields fewer than 70,000 clones, without any singletons. CDR1 and CDR2 (germline): SGHRS, YFSETQ. After removal of 4 bases from V and 1 base from J, the junction contained 3 bases not matched to a gene. The CDR3 consists of 14 residues. This TCR was recovered from a person between 18 and 75 years old in good health. V gene TRBV5-1 combines with J gene TRBJ2-7, with 9 positions matching TRBD1. What was sequenced was peripheral blood mononuclear cells. This CDR3 is CASSPDRGSYEQYF. The DNA read from the CDR3 is TGCGCCAGCAGCCCCGACAGGGGGTCCTACGAG.